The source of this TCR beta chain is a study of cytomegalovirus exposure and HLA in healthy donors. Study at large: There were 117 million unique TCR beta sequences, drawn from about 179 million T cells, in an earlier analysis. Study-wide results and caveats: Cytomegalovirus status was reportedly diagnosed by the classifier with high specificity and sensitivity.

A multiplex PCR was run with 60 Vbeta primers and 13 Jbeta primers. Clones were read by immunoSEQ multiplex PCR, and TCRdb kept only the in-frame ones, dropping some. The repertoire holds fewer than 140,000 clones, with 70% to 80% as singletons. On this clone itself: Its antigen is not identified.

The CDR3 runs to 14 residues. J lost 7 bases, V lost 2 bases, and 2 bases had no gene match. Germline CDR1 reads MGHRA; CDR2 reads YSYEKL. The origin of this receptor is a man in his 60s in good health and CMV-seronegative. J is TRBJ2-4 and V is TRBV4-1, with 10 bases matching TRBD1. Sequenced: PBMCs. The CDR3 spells CASSQRGQGNIQYF. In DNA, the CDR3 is TGCGCCAGCAGCCAACGGGGACAGGGGAACATTCAGTACTTC.